Below are 21 T cell receptor beta chains sequenced from a single sample in a study of beta chain features in type 1 diabetes. Reverse transcription of all isolated RNA meant that expressed TCRB transcripts were sequenced. The assay was immunoSEQ multiplex PCR, and TCRdb's table has in-frame clones only and misses some. The sample lists around 240,000 clones, about 70% occurring once. Sequences were obtained from naive CD4+ T cells from blood. All receptors come from a man aged 25-45 years in good health.

J is TRBJ2-1 and V is TRBV5-1; D is perhaps TRBD1 (5 bases). Trimming left V 1 base short and J 0 bases short, with 11 bases between. The V gene's germline CDR1 is SGHRS and CDR2 YFSETQ. The CDR3 extends over 16 amino acids. The CDR3 sequence: CASSLTGASSYNEQFF. For the CDR3, the DNA is TGCGCCAGCAGCTTGACAGGCGCGAGCTCCTACAATGAGCAGTTCTTC.

With regard to this clone: The identical CDR3 is also encoded by other nucleotide sequences in the sample. The chain carries TRBV7-2 and TRBJ2-7, with unresolved D. This CDR3 has 11 residues. Trimming removed 2 bases at V and 4 bases at J, with 3 bases between. Per the germline V gene, CDR1 is SGHTA and CDR2 is FQGNSA. This CDR3 reads CASSLFYEQYF. The CDR3 DNA reads TGTGCCAGCAGCTTATTTTACGAGCAGTACTTC.

The chain has TRBV30 and TRBJ2-1; maybe TRBD1 (5 bases). Germline V gives CDR1 GTSNPN, CDR2 SVGIG (reference sequence). The V end was cut by 5 bases, the J end by 10 bases, with 15 bases between. This CDR3 has 12 amino acids. In nucleotides, the CDR3 is TGTGCCTGGGGGGCTCAGCAGTACGAGCAGTTCTTC. Protein: CAWGAQQYEQFF.

The V and J genes are TRBV11-1 and TRBJ2-7; D is ambiguous. The CDR3 contains 13 residues. CDR1 SGHAT and CDR2 FQDESV come from the germline V gene (reference sequence). The V end was cut by 5 bases, the J end by 3 bases, with 11 bases between. The CDR3 region has the DNA TGTGCCAGCAGCCTGAAGGTCCACTACGAGCAGTACTTC. Protein sequence: CASSLKVHYEQYF.

This clone has just one count. Other DNA sequences in the same sample also yield this CDR3. The chain couples TRBV7-2 to TRBJ2-5; the D gene is possibly TRBD1 (6 bases). The CDR3 runs to 13 residues. Germline V gene lookup returns CDR1 SGHTA and CDR2 FQGNSA. V was pared by 2 bases and J by 4 bases, with 8 bases between. The CDR3 reads CASSLSRGETQYF. The CDR3 DNA is TGTGCCAGCAGCTTAAGCAGGGGAGAGACCCAGTACTTC.

This chain links TRBV30 with TRBJ1-1, with D tentatively TRBD1 (5 bases). The CDR3 contains 14 residues. Per germline, CDR1 GTSNPN and CDR2 SVGIG (reference sequence). V shed 0 bases and J shed 1 base, with 9 bases lying between them. The CDR3, as DNA: TGTGCCTGGAGTGTACATGGGGGGAACACTGAAGCTTTCTTT. This encodes CAWSVHGGNTEAFF.

The chain combines TRBV29-1 with TRBJ2-6; either TRBD1 or TRBD2 may fit D (6 bases each). Germline-derived CDR1 and CDR2 are SQVTM and ANQGSEA. Trimming cost V 6 bases and J 2 bases, with 11 bases left between them. The length of the CDR3 is 14 residues. CDR3 protein: CSVWGAAGANVLTF. The CDR3 DNA follows: TGCAGCGTATGGGGGGCGGCTGGGGCCAACGTCCTGACTTTC.

The chain employs TRBV15 and TRBJ2-3; 8 bases line up with TRBD1. This CDR3 has 14 amino acids. The germline V gene has CDR1 LNHNV and CDR2 YYDKDF (reference sequence). The ends lost 4 bases at V and 3 bases at J; junction bases unmatched: 3. DNA for the CDR3: TGTGCCACCAGCAAACGACAGGGGACAGATACGCAGTATTTT. Protein: CATSKRQGTDTQYF. Filled out from reference TRBV15 and TRBJ2-3, the complete variable domain reads DAMVIQNPRYQVTQFGKPVTLSCSQTLNHNVMYWYQQKSSQAPKLLFHYYDKDFNNEADTPDNFQSRRPNTSFCFLDIRSPGLGDTAMYLCATSKRQGTDTQYFGPGTRLTVL.

V gene TRBV11-2 combines with J gene TRBJ2-1; 11 bases match TRBD2. This CDR3 contains 15 residues. V dropped 5 bases and J dropped 8; count of bases not matched to a gene: 8. CDR1 is SGHAT, CDR2 FQNNGV, per germline. CDR3 in amino acids: CASSEALAGVHEQFF. The CDR3 bases are TGTGCCAGCAGCGAGGCACTAGCGGGAGTTCATGAGCAGTTCTTC.

The genes are TRBV19 and TRBJ2-1; 8 nucleotides match TRBD2. Unmatched junction bases numbered 4, after V lost 7 bases and J lost 5 bases. Germline V CDR1 and CDR2: LNHDA, SQIVND (reference sequence). The CDR3 is 13 residues long. CDR3 loop: CASKTSGNNEQFF. The CDR3 DNA reads TGTGCCAGTAAAACTAGCGGAAACAATGAGCAGTTCTTC.

The chain is built from TRBV30 and TRBJ2-5; D remains unclear. This CDR3 spans 13 amino acids. Trimming pared 8 bases from V and 1 base from J, leaving 14 bases between. Germline-derived CDR1 and CDR2 are GTSNPN and SVGIG (reference sequence). The CDR3 DNA follows: TGTGCCGTGGGTAGGCCCCCCCAAGAGACCCAGTACTTC. Protein: CAVGRPPQETQYF.

The chain employs TRBV7-2 and TRBJ2-3, with unresolved D. Trimming left V 1 base short and J 7 bases short, with 9 bases between. The CDR3 has 13 amino acids. CDR1 and CDR2 (germline): SGHTA, FQGNSA. This CDR3 is CASSLGVANTQYF. The CDR3 DNA follows: TGTGCCAGCAGCTTAGGTGTCGCAAATACGCAGTATTTT.

The V call is TRBV30, the J call TRBJ2-1; 7 bases match TRBD2. V dropped 3 bases and J dropped 4; count of bases not matched to a gene: 3. The CDR3 extends over 13 amino acids. Per the germline V gene, CDR1 is GTSNPN and CDR2 is SVGIG (reference sequence). The CDR3 DNA sequence: TGTGCCTGGAGCCCTAGCGGATACAATGAGCAGTTCTTC. Translation: CAWSPSGYNEQFF. Using reference TRBV30 and TRBJ2-1 for the parts outside the CDR3, the full variable domain is SQTIHQWPATLVQPVGSPLSLECTVEGTSNPNLYWYRQAAGRGLQLLFYSVGIGQISSEVPQNLSASRPQDRQFILSSKKLLLSDSGFYLCAWSPSGYNEQFFGPGTRLTVL.

The count of this clone is one. The chain uses TRBV23-1 and TRBJ2-5; D perhaps matches TRBD1 (7 bases). The tail of the sequence fits TRBJ2-7 better, so the J call may be wrong. TRBV23-1 is placed among ORFs of uncertain function. This CDR3 has 15 amino acids. As DNA, the CDR3 is TGCGCCAGCAAGGGTGGCGGGACAGACACCTACGAGCAGTACTTC. This gives the protein CASKGGGTDTYEQYF.

The V and J genes are TRBV25-1 and TRBJ1-1, with 9 bases identical to TRBD1. Losses at the gene ends were 5 bases for V and 4 bases for J; bases not matched to a gene: 5. This CDR3 region has 14 residues. Germline CDR1 and CDR2: MGHDK and SYGVNS. CDR3 sequence reads: CASSNRGRATEAFF. In DNA, the CDR3 is TGTGCCAGCAGTAACAGGGGGCGGGCCACTGAAGCTTTCTTT.

The chain employs TRBV27 and TRBJ2-2; 11 bases agree with TRBD2. Germline CDR1 reads MNHEY; CDR2 reads SMNVEV (reference sequence). Trimming removed 5 bases from V and 4 bases from J; junction bases left unmatched: 9. There are 17 residues in the CDR3. The CDR3 bases are TGTGCCAGCAGTCTCCGCCTGACTAGCGGGGTCACCGGGGAGCTGTTTTTT. Encoded protein: CASSLRLTSGVTGELFF.

The CDR3 nucleotides read TGTGCCAGCAGCCAAGAGTCAGGGAACACCGGGGAGCTGTTTTTT. Translating gives CASSQESGNTGELFF. The chain links TRBV4-2 to TRBJ2-2; no clear D gene. The CDR3 has 15 amino acids. The ends were cut back, 0 bases at V and 1 base at J, with 6 bases in the middle. Per germline, CDR1 LGHNA and CDR2 YNFKEQ.

This sequence joins TRBV10-2 and TRBJ2-1; D remains unclear. V gave up 10 bases and J gave up 5 bases, with 18 bases separating them. CDR1 and CDR2 from the germline V gene are WSHSY and SAAADI. The length of the CDR3 is 14 residues. DNA of the CDR3: TGCGCCACCACCCGCATAAGCGCCCACAATGAGCAGTTCTTC. Translated, it gives CATTRISAHNEQFF.

The J gene is TRBJ2-6, the V gene TRBV27; D is ambiguous. Between the trimmed V and J ends, which lost 5 bases and 1 base, there was a span of 9 bases. Germline CDR1 MNHEY, CDR2 SMNVEV (reference sequence). The CDR3 sequence is 15 residues long. The CDR3 reads CASSPQWSGANVLTF. In DNA, the CDR3 is TGTGCCAGCAGTCCCCAGTGGTCTGGGGCCAACGTCCTGACTTTC.

The CDR3 spells CASSAGGTPNEQYF. The CDR3 nucleotides are TGTGCCAGCAGCGCCGGCGGGACTCCCAACGAGCAGTACTTC. The J gene is TRBJ2-7, the V gene TRBV7-2; a possible D gene is TRBD2 (6 bases). The CDR3 consists of 14 residues. Trimming pared 5 bases from V and 5 bases from J, leaving 16 bases between. In germline, CDR1 is SGHTA, CDR2 FQGNSA.

Regarding this clone: At the DNA level, this CDR3 is encoded by other sequences in the same sample as well. The chain recombines TRBV29-1 with TRBJ2-3; 8 bases line up with TRBD2. V shed 1 base and J 3 bases; nucleotides not matched to a gene: 3. The CDR3 covers 14 residues. CDR1 is SQVTM, CDR2 ANQGSEA, per germline. Here the CDR3 DNA reads TGCAGCGTTGAAGTCCAGCGGGGGACAGATACGCAGTATTTT. Protein sequence: CSVEVQRGTDTQYF.